This T cell receptor (beta chain) originates from a study of tissue T cells after allogeneic stem cell transplantation. Sequencing was performed with immunoSEQ multiplex PCR; in TCRdb, only in-frame clones are kept and a portion is missing. The sample lists about 6,300 clones; around 70% were seen once. Germline V CDR1 and CDR2: MNHNS, SASEGT. V lost 5 bases and J 7 bases, leaving 18 bases between the germline ends. The CDR3 loop spans 14 amino acids. The gene calls are TRBV6-1 and TRBJ2-7; a weak D match, TRBD1 (5 bases). The sample in question was tissue from the rectum, obtained at autopsy. This receptor was identified in a woman aged 18-49 years with breast cancer. CDR3 protein: CASSKLQGQEEQYF. CDR3 nucleotides: TGTGCCAGCAGTAAGCTGCAGGGTCAGGAGGAGCAGTACTTC.